The rows below give T cell receptor beta chains drawn from one sample of a study of regulatory T cells in long-lasting Graves disease. TCRdb analysed the multiplex PCR reads with MiXCR anew, one entry per CDR3 protein. The repertoire has approximately 540,000 distinct CDR3 sequences, 12% of them found once; the top ten carry approximately 9%. The same sample was also studied in work on T cells in Graves' hyperthyroidism and ophthalmopathy.

Specimen: peripheral blood mononuclear cells (PBMCs), collected at new diagnosis, from a patient treated with antithyroid drugs. These receptors were obtained from a woman aged 25 to 39 with Graves disease. The conserved cysteine and the conserved F or W are not part of the CDR3 here.

CDR3 length: 11
V gene: TRBV6-9
J gene: TRBJ2-7
CDR3 protein: ASSYRPSTEQY

CDR3 length: 12
V gene: TRBV6-2/TRBV6-3
J gene: TRBJ1-6
CDR3 protein: ASTGSSYSSPLH

CDR3 length: 12
V gene: TRBV4-2
J gene: TRBJ2-5
CDR3 protein: ASSQGHLGETQY

CDR3 length: 17
V gene: TRBV11-2
J gene: TRBJ2-1
CDR3 protein: ASSRGDWLGGSINNEQF

CDR3 length: 14
V gene: TRBV19
J gene: TRBJ1-3
CDR3 protein: ASSTDRPDSGNTIY

CDR3 length: 12
V gene: TRBV2
J gene: TRBJ2-6
CDR3 protein: ASSGDSGANVLT

CDR3 length: 13
V gene: TRBV30
J gene: TRBJ2-1
CDR3 protein: AWSVRFQGGNEQF

CDR3 length: 14
V gene: TRBV20-1
J gene: TRBJ2-3
CDR3 protein: SAPPGTSESTDTQY

CDR3 length: 14
V gene: TRBV29-1
J gene: TRBJ2-2
CDR3 protein: SVEDRRTTNTGELF

CDR3 length: 13
V gene: TRBV7-9
J gene: TRBJ2-3
CDR3 protein: ASSPPGLGADTQY